This is a list of T cell receptor beta chains from one sample in a study of radiotherapy plus CTLA-4 blockade in lung cancer. Profiling relied on immunoSEQ multiplex PCR, and the TCRdb table lists in-frame clones only, not all of them. Among about 90,000 clones, 60% to 80% were seen once, and the ten largest hold over 12%. Sequenced material: peripheral blood, taken from a patient treated with radiotherapy plus ipilimumab. Receptors were obtained from a human donor with non-small cell lung cancer that progressed on radiotherapy plus ipilimumab. CDR3s include the opening cysteine and the closing phenylalanine or tryptophan. Each record gives: D gene, V gene, J gene, CDR3 protein. D genes are given only for firm matches.

d_gene: NA; v_gene: TRBV5-5; j_gene: TRBJ2-7; CDR3aa: CASSLDRHSYEQYF
d_gene: NA; v_gene: TRBV9; j_gene: TRBJ2-1; CDR3aa: CASSVHSNGDEQFF
d_gene: NA; v_gene: TRBV28; j_gene: TRBJ1-2; CDR3aa: CASSPSGFKGYTF
d_gene: NA; v_gene: TRBV5-1; j_gene: TRBJ2-6; CDR3aa: CASSLRQPSGANVLTF
d_gene: TRBD1; v_gene: TRBV28; j_gene: TRBJ2-5; CDR3aa: CASSLNSGQGAGETQYF
d_gene: NA; v_gene: TRBV7-2; j_gene: TRBJ2-2; CDR3aa: CASSPQNTGELFF
d_gene: TRBD1; v_gene: TRBV7-9; j_gene: TRBJ1-4; CDR3aa: CASSSGTGGAVWEKLFF
d_gene: NA; v_gene: TRBV5-1; j_gene: TRBJ2-1; CDR3aa: CASSFSAGTVNEQFF
d_gene: NA; v_gene: TRBV28; j_gene: TRBJ1-5; CDR3aa: CASSLSSPGDQPQHF
d_gene: NA; v_gene: TRBV14; j_gene: TRBJ2-1; CDR3aa: CASSQGGAFWNEQFF
d_gene: NA; v_gene: TRBV7-2; j_gene: TRBJ1-1; CDR3aa: CASSLGPLQGEAFF
d_gene: NA; v_gene: TRBV4-1; j_gene: TRBJ1-5; CDR3aa: CASSQAMGSVNQPQHF
d_gene: NA; v_gene: TRBV7-9; j_gene: TRBJ2-6; CDR3aa: CASRPTGTSGANVLTF
d_gene: NA; v_gene: TRBV21-1; j_gene: TRBJ2-5; CDR3aa: CASSRGESSEGEETQYF
d_gene: NA; v_gene: TRBV19; j_gene: TRBJ1-1; CDR3aa: CASSTRATSEAFF
d_gene: NA; v_gene: TRBV7-2; j_gene: TRBJ2-1; CDR3aa: CASSSPGGEDEQFF
d_gene: TRBD1; v_gene: TRBV6-5; j_gene: TRBJ2-7; CDR3aa: CASSYRTGAGEQYF
d_gene: NA; v_gene: TRBV4-1; j_gene: TRBJ2-3; CDR3aa: CASSLDTITDTQYF
d_gene: NA; v_gene: TRBV5-4; j_gene: TRBJ2-3; CDR3aa: CASSLELAATDTQYF
d_gene: TRBD1; v_gene: TRBV11-2; j_gene: NA; CDR3aa: CASSLGSWDSHYEQYF
d_gene: TRBD1; v_gene: TRBV5-6; j_gene: TRBJ1-2; CDR3aa: CASSFGTGARGDGYTF
d_gene: NA; v_gene: TRBV30; j_gene: TRBJ2-6; CDR3aa: CAWRDTSSGANVLTF
d_gene: TRBD2; v_gene: TRBV10-1; j_gene: TRBJ2-3; CDR3aa: CASIWGLAGGSTDTQYF
d_gene: NA; v_gene: TRBV7-6; j_gene: TRBJ2-2; CDR3aa: CASSLGGGAAGELFF
d_gene: TRBD1; v_gene: TRBV18; j_gene: TRBJ2-3; CDR3aa: CASSSTGGHTDTQYF
d_gene: NA; v_gene: TRBV19; j_gene: TRBJ1-5; CDR3aa: CASSMARFSNQPQHF
d_gene: NA; v_gene: TRBV28; j_gene: TRBJ1-1; CDR3aa: CASSLPHSEAFF
d_gene: TRBD1; v_gene: TRBV4-3; j_gene: TRBJ1-1; CDR3aa: CASSHNTRRDRGPEAFF
d_gene: NA; v_gene: TRBV18; j_gene: TRBJ1-4; CDR3aa: CASSLNGIGASNEKLFF
d_gene: NA; v_gene: TRBV6-1; j_gene: TRBJ2-6; CDR3aa: CASSASSQSGGANVLTF
d_gene: NA; v_gene: TRBV2; j_gene: TRBJ2-2; CDR3aa: CASVRMANTGELFF
d_gene: NA; v_gene: TRBV6-5; j_gene: TRBJ2-3; CDR3aa: CASSYGGPDTQYF
d_gene: TRBD2; v_gene: TRBV4-2; j_gene: TRBJ2-1; CDR3aa: CASSQASSGGADNEQFF
d_gene: NA; v_gene: TRBV5-6; j_gene: TRBJ2-2; CDR3aa: CASSLGDTGELFF
d_gene: NA; v_gene: TRBV28; j_gene: TRBJ1-2; CDR3aa: CASSLVRGGYGYTF
d_gene: NA; v_gene: TRBV2; j_gene: TRBJ2-7; CDR3aa: CASSGAGLSYEQYF
d_gene: NA; v_gene: TRBV27; j_gene: TRBJ2-1; CDR3aa: CASSFRGGAYNEQFF
d_gene: TRBD1; v_gene: TRBV5-1; j_gene: TRBJ2-3; CDR3aa: CASSFGSRDSLLDTQYF
d_gene: NA; v_gene: TRBV7-9; j_gene: TRBJ2-6; CDR3aa: CASSALTGGAGANVLTF
d_gene: NA; v_gene: TRBV5-1; j_gene: TRBJ1-1; CDR3aa: CASSLAEAGLATEAFF
d_gene: NA; v_gene: TRBV6-7; j_gene: TRBJ2-5; CDR3aa: CASSLQGPQETQYF
d_gene: TRBD2; v_gene: TRBV5-1; j_gene: TRBJ2-6; CDR3aa: CASSLALAGVAGANVLTF
d_gene: NA; v_gene: TRBV5-5; j_gene: TRBJ1-1; CDR3aa: CASSLRGRNTEAFF
d_gene: TRBD1; v_gene: TRBV29-1; j_gene: TRBJ1-1; CDR3aa: CSVRKTGRDTEAFF
d_gene: TRBD2; v_gene: TRBV28; j_gene: TRBJ2-7; CDR3aa: CASSFSSGKEDYEQYF
d_gene: NA; v_gene: TRBV7-9; j_gene: TRBJ1-1; CDR3aa: CASTSSRGQNTEAFF
d_gene: NA; v_gene: TRBV7-9; j_gene: TRBJ2-1; CDR3aa: CASSLVPGTSWGEQFF
d_gene: TRBD1; v_gene: TRBV6-5; j_gene: TRBJ1-1; CDR3aa: CASSLGQGYAEAFF
d_gene: NA; v_gene: TRBV10-3; j_gene: TRBJ2-2; CDR3aa: CAISEDPTGELFF
d_gene: NA; v_gene: TRBV30; j_gene: TRBJ2-7; CDR3aa: CAWAETEGRIYEQYF
d_gene: NA; v_gene: TRBV19; j_gene: TRBJ2-7; CDR3aa: CASSIGIGPYEQYF
d_gene: TRBD1; v_gene: TRBV9; j_gene: TRBJ2-7; CDR3aa: CDRSPGQGYEQYF